A single sample gave rise to the 7 T cell receptor beta chains below, sequenced in a study of T cell responses to AZD1222 COVID-19 vaccine. Measured with immunoSEQ multiplex PCR; TCRdb has only the in-frame clones, and not every one. The sample contains some 150,000 clones, roughly 92% of which appear only once. Sequenced here: peripheral blood, sampled on day 0 of AZD1222 vaccination. The receptors shown here come from an adult in good health.

This sequence joins TRBV28 and TRBJ1-2, with D possibly matching TRBD1 (5 bases). V was clipped by 3 bases and J by 8 bases, with 7 bases between them. There are 11 residues in the CDR3. Germline values: CDR1 MDHEN, CDR2 SYDVKM. The CDR3, as DNA: TGTGCCAGCAGTTTGGGGGACGGCTACACCTTC. Encoded protein: CASSLGDGYTF.

This chain connects TRBV5-4 to TRBJ2-5; 11 bases are shared with TRBD2. Germline-derived CDR1 and CDR2 are SGHNT and YYREEE (reference sequence). Trimming at V came to 0 bases and at J to 2 bases, leaving 3 bases not matched to a gene. This CDR3 contains 16 residues. In DNA, the CDR3 is TGTGCCAGCAGCTTGGCCCTAGCGGGAGGACAAGAGACCCAGTACTTC. It codes for CASSLALAGGQETQYF. The full variable domain, its missing parts supplied by reference TRBV5-4 and TRBJ2-5, is ETGVTQSPTHLIKTRGQQVTLRCSSQSGHNTVSWYQQALGQGPQFIFQYYREEENGRGNFPPRFSGLQFPNYSSELNVNALELDDSALYLCASSLALAGGQETQYFGPGTRLLVL.

The J gene is TRBJ1-3, the V gene TRBV4-1; D is unclear. The CDR3 consists of 15 residues. V was pared by 1 base and J by 0 bases, with 7 bases between. The germline gives CDR1 MGHRA, CDR2 YSYEKL. This chain's CDR3 is CASSQGSYSGNTIYF. In DNA form, the CDR3 reads TGCGCCAGCAGCCAAGGATCGTACTCTGGAAACACCATATATTTT.

The V call is TRBV18, the J call TRBJ2-3; 10 bases are a match to TRBD1. The length of the CDR3 is 18 residues. J lost 2 bases, V lost 1 base, and 9 bases had no gene match. Germline V gene lookup returns CDR1 KGHSH and CDR2 LQKENI. CDR3 in amino acids: CASSPLLPGQGITDTQYF. The CDR3 nucleotides read TGTGCCAGCTCACCACTGTTACCGGGACAGGGGATCACAGATACGCAGTATTTT.

CDR3 in DNA: TGTGCCAGCTCACCACTCCTGTCGGCTGAAGCTTTCTTT. It is translated as CASSPLLSAEAFF. The genes are TRBV18 and TRBJ1-1; the D is unclear. With 1 base removed from V and 6 bases from J, the gap between germline ends came to 9 bases. Germline lookup yields CDR1 KGHSH and CDR2 LQKENI. The CDR3 totals 13 residues. Filled out from reference TRBV18 and TRBJ1-1, the complete variable domain reads NAGVMQNPRHLVRRRGQEARLRCSPMKGHSHVYWYRQLPEEGLKFMVYLQKENIIDESGMPKERFSAEFPKEGPSILRIQQVVRGDSAAYFCASSPLLSAEAFFGQGTRLTVV.

This sequence joins TRBV7-9 and TRBJ1-2; D gene unclear. V lost 5 bases and J lost 4, with 20 bases in between. The CDR3 consists of 16 residues. Germline CDR1 and CDR2: SEHNR and FQNEAQ (reference sequence). In DNA form, the CDR3 reads TGTGCCAGCAGCCTTGAGTACGTTGCAGGAACCTATGGCTACACCTTC. Translating it yields CASSLEYVAGTYGYTF.

This clone occurred once. The chain combines TRBV7-2 with TRBJ1-2; 7 bases fit TRBD1. This CDR3 has 16 amino acids. The V segment lost 2 bases and the J segment 4 bases; nucleotides outside the gene matches: 10. Germline loops: CDR1 SGHTA, CDR2 FQGNSA. CDR3 nucleotides: TGTGCCAGCAGCTTAATTCCGGGACAGCGATTCTATGGCTACACCTTC. Its translation: CASSLIPGQRFYGYTF.